These 2 T cell receptor beta chains were sequenced from one sample in a study of T cell responses to AZD1222 COVID-19 vaccine. Libraries were prepared by immunoSEQ multiplex PCR; TCRdb keeps only in-frame clonotypes and omits some of them. The table shows 150,000 or so clones, with approximately 93% occurring only once. This sample comprised peripheral blood, obtained 28 days after the second AZD1222 dose. The receptors stem from an adult who received the AZD1222 COVID-19 vaccine.

This sequence joins TRBV5-1 and TRBJ2-7; 15 bases align to TRBD2. Unmatched junction bases numbered 5, after V lost 4 bases and J lost 0 bases. The germline V gene has CDR1 SGHRS and CDR2 YFSETQ. The CDR3 has 17 amino acids. The CDR3 sequence is CASSRGLAGGPSYEQYF. The DNA for the CDR3 is TGCGCCAGCAGCAGGGGACTAGCGGGGGGCCCCTCCTACGAGCAGTACTTC.

The V gene is TRBV7-2, the J gene TRBJ2-5; no clear D. V was clipped by 8 bases and J by 1 base, with 14 bases between them. Germline assignment: CDR1 SGHTA and CDR2 FQGNSA. The CDR3 runs to 14 residues. Here the CDR3 DNA reads TGTGCCAGCGGCAGGTCGGCAATCCAAGAGACCCAGTACTTC. It translates to CASGRSAIQETQYF.